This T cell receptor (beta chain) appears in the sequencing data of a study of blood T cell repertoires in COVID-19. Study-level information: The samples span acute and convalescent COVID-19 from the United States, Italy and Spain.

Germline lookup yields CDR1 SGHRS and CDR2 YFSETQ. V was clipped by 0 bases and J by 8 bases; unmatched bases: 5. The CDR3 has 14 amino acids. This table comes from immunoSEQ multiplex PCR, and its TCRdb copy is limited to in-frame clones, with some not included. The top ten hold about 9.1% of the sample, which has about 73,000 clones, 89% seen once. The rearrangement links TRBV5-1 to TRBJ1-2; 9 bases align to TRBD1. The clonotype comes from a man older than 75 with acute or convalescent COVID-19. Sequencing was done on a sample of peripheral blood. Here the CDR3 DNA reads TGCGCCAGCAGCTTGGACACAGGGGGCGGCGGCTACACCTTC. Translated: CASSLDTGGGGYTF.